The sample holds many counts of the clone carrying this T cell receptor beta chain. No antigen is known for it. This sample is part of a study of T cells after yellow fever vaccination. This CDR3 has 14 residues. Trimming shortened V by 0 bases and J by 3 bases, and 8 bases separated the two germline ends. Per the germline V gene, CDR1 is SGHTA and CDR2 is FQGTGA. The TCR cDNA carried a universal primer site and UMIs from 5'RACE template switching. TCRdb re-called the 5' RACE reads with MiXCR, one entry per CDR3 protein. Found here are 310,000 or so distinct CDR3 sequences, approximately 3.8% of them singletons; the top ten hold 23%. Broader study findings: Though weaker, the secondary response peaked faster, on day 5 versus 15. Most primary-vaccination clones recurred post-booster (more than 95% CD4, around 86% CD8).

Here the sequenced sample was PBMCs, taken on the day of the yellow fever booster vaccination. The chain is built from TRBV7-3 and TRBJ1-1; tentative D call: TRBD1 (5 bases). The sequence was obtained from a man younger than 35 who received the YFV17D yellow fever vaccine. The DNA for the CDR3 is TGTGCCAGCAGCTTAACTCGAGGGGACACTGAAGCTTTCTTT. Its protein is CASSLTRGDTEAFF.